This TCR beta chain was profiled in a study of vaccination effects on CD4 cells after COVID-19 (dated by TCRdb to 2021 to 2024). Background on the whole study: To identify antigen-specific CD4+ T cell clonotypes by their expansion, the ViraFEST assay first stimulated PBMC with viral peptide pools and then applied TCR sequencing. Each participant got two doses of an mRNA SARS-CoV-2 vaccine, either BNT162b2 or mRNA-1273. Each well held 2 million to 2.5 million PBMC cultured in IMDM containing roughly 5% human AB serum, 8.5 to 10 IU/ml IL-2 and gentamicin, along with roughly 10 ug/ml peptides. In both COVID-19 convalescent patients and infection-naive vaccine recipients, the study compared SARS-CoV-2 spike-specific CD4+ TCR repertoires from before mRNA vaccination with those from after it. Altogether, some 11 COVID-19 convalescent patients and a few SARS-CoV-2-naive healthy vaccine recipients made up the full study. Cultures from other donors in the study were sequenced using the Oncomine TCR Beta short-read assay on an Illumina iSeq 100.

Library preparation used the immunoSEQ multiplex PCR assay. DNA from the cultured and isolated CD4+ T cells underwent TCR beta CDR3 sequencing. On the study's bioinformatics: Non-productive TCR sequences were removed and reads were trimmed to the CDR3 region, keeping CDR3s of at least 7 amino acids. Antigen-specific clonotypes were identified with the MANAFEST web app by comparing expansion in peptide wells against reference cultures. To count as positive, a clone had to show expansion at FDR<0.05 compared with the reference and with all other wells, an odds ratio above 5, and a frequency above 0.1% in two replicate wells. A clonotype was called cross-reactive if it was significantly expanded both in SARS-CoV-2 spike wells and in at least one common cold coronavirus spike condition. CDR3 similarity was assessed by Levenshtein distance using the stringdist R package, and unrooted trees were constructed with ape in R 3.6.1. The clones in this table, taken by TCRdb from immuneACCESS, are in-frame only. Not every clone is retained; where verified, under half of the shortfall comes from an unresolved V gene, and the cause of the rest is unknown. The V and J calls and the clone size are those of that table, but D and trimming were determined from the DNA. The sample table records tens of thousands of clones; 65% to 85% of these occur just once. The ten top clones hold over 2.5% of the sample.

As to this clone: It has no known antigen specificity. Base qualities were left out, and no much larger clone turns up one base away.

After 10 days of culture, CD4+ T cells were isolated with the EasySep CD4+ T cell isolation kit. Negative nucleocapsid antibody results before and after vaccination confirmed that the healthy vaccine recipients had no prior SARS-CoV-2 infection. On days 3 and 7, half of the culture medium was replaced with fresh IL-2-containing medium. Unless noted otherwise, every peptide stimulation condition was cultured in triplicate wells. PBMC were separated from whole blood using Ficoll-Paque Plus gradient centrifugation and were then either cryopreserved at -140C or used fresh. Genomic DNA was extracted from cultured CD4+ T cells with the QIAamp micro DNA kit. Study-level results and caveats: Clones induced by infection and clones induced by vaccination both contracted markedly at late timepoints after vaccination, which fits with T cell responses waning over time. The study was limited by a small number of convalescent patients, and early post-infection timepoints were lacking. In healthy vaccine recipients, vaccine-induced clones were almost all SARS-CoV-2 mono-reactive, with only 1 of 255 being cross-reactive with common cold coronaviruses.

The CDR3 holds 14 amino acids from the cysteine to the phenylalanine. The read is trimmed to its CDR3 DNA, 42 bases read in frame from base 1. From the germline V gene, CDR1 is SGHTA and CDR2 is FQGNSA. V was cut back by 5 bases and J by 7 bases, leaving a gap of 15 bases between them. The sequences come from CD4+ T cells from PBMCs cultured without peptide, collected before COVID-19 vaccination. This receptor was obtained from a human donor who received a COVID-19 vaccine. The rearranged chain carries TRBV7-2 and TRBJ2-1; no D gene can be assigned with confidence. The nucleotide sequence reads as follows: TGTGCCAGCAGCGAAAGACTGGTGGGGAATGAGCAGTTCTTC. Translated, this gives CASSERLVGNEQFF. The entire variable domain, with the stretches around the CDR3 drawn from the reference TRBV7-2 and TRBJ2-1 proteins, is GAGVSQSPSNKVTEKGKDVELRCDPISGHTALYWYRQSLGQGLEFLIYFQGNSAPDKSGLPSDRFSAERTGGSVSTLTIQRTQQEDSAVYLCASSERLVGNEQFFGPGTRLTVL.